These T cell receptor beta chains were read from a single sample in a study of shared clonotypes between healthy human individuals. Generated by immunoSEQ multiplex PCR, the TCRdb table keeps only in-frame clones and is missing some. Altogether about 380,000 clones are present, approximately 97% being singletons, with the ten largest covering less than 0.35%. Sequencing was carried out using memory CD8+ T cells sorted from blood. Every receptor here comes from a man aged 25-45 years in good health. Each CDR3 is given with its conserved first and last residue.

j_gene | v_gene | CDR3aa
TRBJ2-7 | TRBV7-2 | CASSLLSGSEQYF
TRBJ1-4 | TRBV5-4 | CASSLGFGELFF
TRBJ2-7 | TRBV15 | CATSRDRATYEQYF
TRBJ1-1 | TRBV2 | CASSVWDRGAFF
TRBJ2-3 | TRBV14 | CASSPILPGDGTDTQYF
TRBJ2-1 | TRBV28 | CASRLPGTGYAYNEQFF
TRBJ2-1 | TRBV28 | CASSLGGREQFF
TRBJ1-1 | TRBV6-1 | CASSAQVSNTEAFF
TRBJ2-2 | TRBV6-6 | CASRSTHAHTGELFF
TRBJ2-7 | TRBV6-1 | CASSEDSSGSYEQYF
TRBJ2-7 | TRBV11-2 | CASSLDPGFGYEQYF
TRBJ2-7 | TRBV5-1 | CASSFLAGGGYEQYF
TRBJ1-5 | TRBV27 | CASSLWGPQGNSNQPQHF
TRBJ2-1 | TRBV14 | CASSQDTGTLPYNEQFF